Detailed here is one T cell receptor beta chain. No antigen is known for it. These data are taken from a study of T cell responses to AZD1222 COVID-19 vaccine. Study-wide results and limits: Baseline seropositives among AZD1222 recipients totaled only 6 or 7. Repertoires were sampled only after the peak T cell response.

Measured with immunoSEQ multiplex PCR; TCRdb has only the in-frame clones, and not every one. The sample yields 73,000 or so clones, roughly four fifths seen once. The sequencing here drew on peripheral blood, taken on day 0 of AZD1222 vaccination. The source of this sequence is an adult in good health.

CDR3 bases: TGTGCCAGCAAAGGACAGGACTATAGCAATCAGCCCCAGCATTTT. Its protein is CASKGQDYSNQPQHF. The chain is built from TRBV6-5 and TRBJ1-5, with TRBD1 identical over 7 bases. CDR1 and CDR2 (germline): MNHEY, SVGAGI. CDR3 length: 15 amino acids. Trimming cost V 7 bases and J 0 bases; bases outside gene matches: 6.